The rows below give T cell receptor beta chains drawn from one sample of a study of T cell responses to AZD1222 COVID-19 vaccine. Some clones are missing from TCRdb's copy, which holds only in-frame ones; the method was immunoSEQ multiplex PCR. The sample carries 40,000 to 45,000 clones, around four fifths recorded once. Sample: peripheral blood, taken 28 days after the second dose of the MenACWY control vaccine. These receptors were obtained from an adult who received the MenACWY meningococcal vaccine as a control. Each CDR3 is given with its conserved first and last residue. A D gene is named only where the DNA matches it firmly. Clone size appears in some rows only: once, few, many, or a class for an expanded clone.

J: TRBJ1-5; V: TRBV28; length: 12; D: NA; size: NA; CDR3: CASSLVHQPQHF; DNA: TGTGCCAGCAGTTTAGTGCATCAGCCCCAGCATTTT
J: TRBJ1-2; V: TRBV19; length: 17; D: TRBD1; size: NA; CDR3: CASSIKLQGAWNYGYTF; DNA: TGTGCCAGTAGTATAAAACTACAGGGGGCATGGAACTATGGCTACACCTTC
J: TRBJ1-1; V: TRBV19; length: 14; D: NA; size: NA; CDR3: CASSIDLENTEAFF; DNA: TGTGCCAGTAGTATAGATCTAGAAAACACTGAAGCTTTCTTT
J: TRBJ2-1; V: TRBV11-3; length: 20; D: NA; size: NA; CDR3: CASSLVWCMGERLYRNEQFF; DNA: TGTGCCAGCAGCTTAGTTTGGTGTATGGGGGAGCGCCTCTATAGAAATGAGCAGTTCTTC
J: TRBJ2-5; V: TRBV5-4; length: 16; D: TRBD2; size: NA; CDR3: CASRNGLADSQETQYF; DNA: TGTGCCAGCAGAAACGGACTAGCGGACTCCCAAGAGACCCAGTACTTC
J: TRBJ2-2; V: TRBV19; length: 16; D: NA; size: NA; CDR3: CASSLGPGQRTGELFF; DNA: TGTGCCAGTAGTTTGGGGCCGGGACAACGCACCGGGGAGCTGTTTTTT
J: TRBJ1-1; V: TRBV10-3; length: 13; D: NA; size: once; CDR3: CAGSIGMNTEAFF; DNA: TGTGCCGGCTCCATTGGGATGAACACTGAAGCTTTCTTT
J: TRBJ2-7; V: TRBV28; length: 14; D: TRBD2; size: few; CDR3: CASRLAGGPGEQYF; DNA: TGTGCCAGCAGATTAGCGGGAGGGCCTGGCGAGCAGTACTTC
J: TRBJ2-2; V: TRBV9; length: 20; D: TRBD2; size: NA; CDR3: CASSVGLVGGAGALAGELFF; DNA: TGTGCCAGCAGCGTAGGACTAGTTGGGGGAGCGGGGGCTCTGGCCGGGGAGCTGTTTTTT
J: TRBJ2-7; V: TRBV4-1; length: 12; D: NA; size: NA; CDR3: CASSRGFGEQYF; DNA: TGCGCCAGCAGCCGAGGGTTTGGCGAGCAGTACTTC
J: TRBJ2-1; V: TRBV30; length: 11; D: TRBD1; size: NA; CDR3: CAWGTGNEQFF; DNA: TGTGCCTGGGGGACAGGGAATGAGCAGTTCTTC
J: TRBJ1-5; V: TRBV2; length: 16; D: NA; size: NA; CDR3: CASRRGTGSSNQPQHF; DNA: TGTGCCAGCAGGAGGGGAACAGGTTCTAGCAATCAGCCCCAGCATTTT
J: TRBJ2-5; V: TRBV19; length: 16; D: NA; size: NA; CDR3: CASNQYPTISRETQYF; DNA: TGTGCCAGTAACCAATACCCCACCATCTCTCGAGAGACCCAGTACTTC
J: TRBJ1-2; V: TRBV6-6; length: 13; D: NA; size: NA; CDR3: CASSFSDSNGYTF; DNA: TGTGCCAGCAGTTTCTCGGACAGTAATGGCTACACCTTC
J: TRBJ1-4; V: TRBV19; length: 14; D: TRBD1; size: NA; CDR3: CASSTRDRGEKLFF; DNA: TGTGCCAGTAGTACCCGGGACAGGGGTGAAAAACTGTTTTTT
J: TRBJ2-1; V: TRBV27; length: 16; D: NA; size: NA; CDR3: CASRQLGSGIHNEQFF; DNA: TGTGCCAGCAGACAATTGGGATCCGGGATACACAATGAGCAGTTCTTC
J: TRBJ2-3; V: TRBV3-1/TRBV3-2; length: 14; D: NA; size: once; CDR3: CASSDTSRTDTQYF; DNA: TGTGCCAGCAGCGACACTAGCCGCACAGATACGCAGTATTTT
J: TRBJ1-2; V: TRBV19; length: 14; D: NA; size: NA; CDR3: CASKPLSSGNGYTF; DNA: TGTGCCAGTAAGCCGCTCTCGTCTGGGAATGGCTACACCTTC
J: TRBJ1-2; V: TRBV28; length: 15; D: NA; size: NA; CDR3: CASSRGGQGGYGYTF; DNA: TGTGCCAGCAGCCGGGGGGGGCAGGGCGGCTATGGCTACACCTTC
J: TRBJ1-5; V: TRBV18; length: 12; D: NA; size: NA; CDR3: CASSPDDQPQHF; DNA: TGTGCCAGCTCACCCGATGATCAGCCCCAGCATTTT
J: TRBJ1-1; V: TRBV25-1; length: 14; D: NA; size: once; CDR3: CASSEGQGRIVAFF; DNA: TGTGCCAGCAGTGAAGGGCAGGGAAGGATCGTAGCTTTCTTT
J: TRBJ2-3; V: TRBV19; length: 11; D: TRBD1; size: NA; CDR3: CASSLQGTQYF; DNA: TGTGCCAGTAGCTTACAGGGGACGCAGTATTTT
J: TRBJ1-3; V: TRBV27; length: 15; D: TRBD1; size: NA; CDR3: CASSQTGGWRNTIYF; DNA: TGTGCCAGCAGTCAAACAGGGGGATGGCGAAACACCATATATTTT
J: TRBJ2-2; V: TRBV7-9; length: 16; D: TRBD1; size: medium-sized; CDR3: CASSPLTGGLSGELFF; DNA: TGTGCCAGCAGCCCCCTGACAGGGGGTCTTTCCGGGGAGCTGTTTTTT
J: TRBJ1-2; V: TRBV6-5; length: 13; D: TRBD1; size: NA; CDR3: CASRGQGANGYTF; DNA: TGTGCCAGCAGGGGACAGGGGGCGAATGGCTACACCTTC
J: TRBJ2-5; V: TRBV7-3; length: 21; D: TRBD2; size: NA; CDR3: CASSLMVPPGTSGPQEETQYF; DNA: TGTGCCAGCAGCTTAATGGTACCCCCCGGGACTAGCGGGCCCCAGGAAGAGACCCAGTACTTC
J: TRBJ1-4; V: TRBV28; length: 13; D: TRBD1; size: NA; CDR3: CASRTGGNEKLFF; DNA: TGTGCCAGCAGGACAGGGGGTAATGAAAAACTGTTTTTT
J: TRBJ1-2; V: TRBV28; length: 13; D: NA; size: NA; CDR3: CASSLQPNYGYTF; DNA: TGTGCCAGCAGTTTGCAGCCTAACTATGGCTACACCTTC
J: TRBJ1-1; V: TRBV10-3; length: 12; D: NA; size: NA; CDR3: CAISEWGSEAFF; DNA: TGTGCCATCAGTGAGTGGGGGTCTGAAGCTTTCTTT
J: TRBJ1-3; V: TRBV18; length: 15; D: NA; size: NA; CDR3: CASSLRMEAGNTIYF; DNA: TGTGCCAGCTCACTTAGGATGGAGGCTGGAAACACCATATATTTT
J: TRBJ1-5; V: TRBV6-5; length: 13; D: NA; size: NA; CDR3: CASSYRDNQPQHF; DNA: TGTGCCAGCAGTTACAGGGACAATCAGCCCCAGCATTTT
J: TRBJ2-1; V: TRBV30; length: 13; D: NA; size: NA; CDR3: CAWTMDLYNEQFF; DNA: TGTGCCTGGACCATGGACCTATACAATGAGCAGTTCTTC
J: TRBJ2-5; V: TRBV7-8; length: 15; D: TRBD2; size: once; CDR3: CASSLVPGGWETQYF; DNA: TGTGCCAGCAGCCTCGTACCGGGAGGTTGGGAGACCCAGTACTTC
J: TRBJ1-1; V: TRBV25-1; length: 16; D: NA; size: NA; CDR3: CASSDPRDPESTEAFF; DNA: TGTGCCAGCAGTGATCCCCGGGACCCCGAGAGCACTGAAGCTTTCTTT
J: TRBJ1-2; V: TRBV4-2; length: 9; D: NA; size: medium-sized; CDR3: CASSHGYTF; DNA: TGTGCCAGCAGCCATGGCTACACCTTC
J: TRBJ1-1; V: TRBV7-8; length: 17; D: TRBD1; size: few; CDR3: CASSLAGRGRENTEAFF; DNA: TGTGCCAGCAGCTTAGCGGGAAGGGGGCGGGAGAACACTGAAGCTTTCTTT
J: TRBJ2-5; V: TRBV3-1/TRBV3-2; length: 15; D: TRBD1; size: few; CDR3: CASSSRSPAQGAQYF; DNA: TGTGCCAGCAGCTCAAGATCTCCGGCCCAGGGGGCCCAGTACTTC
J: TRBJ1-2; V: TRBV19; length: 16; D: NA; size: NA; CDR3: CASSAGEARANYGYTF; DNA: TGTGCCAGTAGTGCAGGGGAGGCTCGGGCAAACTATGGCTACACCTTC
J: TRBJ1-2; V: TRBV7-9; length: 16; D: NA; size: once; CDR3: CASSPTVRTASYGYTF; DNA: TGTGCCAGCAGCCCGACGGTCCGGACAGCCTCCTATGGCTACACCTTC
J: TRBJ1-3; V: TRBV7-8; length: 18; D: NA; size: NA; CDR3: CASSPTRRGIDSGNTIYF; DNA: TGTGCCAGCAGCCCCACCCGGCGGGGAATCGACTCTGGAAACACCATATATTTT
J: TRBJ1-2; V: TRBV7-2; length: 14; D: NA; size: NA; CDR3: CASSLKGFKDGYTF; DNA: TGTGCCAGCAGCTTGAAAGGGTTTAAGGATGGCTACACCTTC
J: TRBJ2-1; V: TRBV7-2; length: 14; D: TRBD1; size: NA; CDR3: CASSFLQGLGEQFF; DNA: TGTGCCAGCAGCTTTTTACAGGGGTTGGGGGAGCAGTTCTTC
J: TRBJ2-6; V: TRBV19; length: 13; D: NA; size: NA; CDR3: CASSTRDRTVLTF; DNA: TGTGCCAGTAGTACTAGGGACCGGACCGTCCTGACTTTC
J: TRBJ1-2; V: TRBV19; length: 12; D: NA; size: NA; CDR3: CASSIQGRGYTF; DNA: TGTGCCAGTAGTATACAGGGTCGGGGCTACACCTTC
J: TRBJ1-5; V: TRBV2; length: 14; D: TRBD1; size: NA; CDR3: CASKPPGQGRTQHF; DNA: TGTGCCAGCAAACCGCCGGGACAGGGAAGGACCCAGCATTTT
J: TRBJ2-1; V: TRBV5-4; length: 16; D: TRBD1; size: NA; CDR3: CASSFPRQGLYNEQFF; DNA: TGTGCCAGCAGCTTTCCGCGACAGGGTTTATACAATGAGCAGTTCTTC
J: TRBJ1-4; V: TRBV19; length: 15; D: TRBD1; size: NA; CDR3: CASSIVPGQNEKLFF; DNA: TGTGCCAGTAGTATTGTCCCGGGACAGAATGAAAAACTGTTTTTT
J: TRBJ1-2; V: TRBV28; length: 14; D: TRBD1; size: NA; CDR3: CASRPGQGAMGYTF; DNA: TGTGCCAGCAGACCCGGACAGGGGGCTATGGGCTACACCTTC
J: TRBJ2-3; V: TRBV18; length: 14; D: NA; size: few; CDR3: CASSIGRGTDTQYF; DNA: TGTGCCAGCTCGATAGGAAGGGGCACAGATACGCAGTATTTT
J: TRBJ1-6; V: TRBV7-9; length: 13; D: NA; size: NA; CDR3: CASSLGAQFPLHF; DNA: TGTGCCAGCAGCTTAGGGGCCCAGTTTCCCCTCCACTTT